This TCR beta chain stems from a study of cytomegalovirus exposure and HLA in healthy donors. PCR was performed using 60 Vbeta and 13 Jbeta primers. Produced via immunoSEQ multiplex PCR; TCRdb's table is partial and in-frame only. This sample carries about 160,000 clones, around four fifths of them seen once, and the ten largest clones take under 2%. Study conclusions and caveats: Earlier results showed most TCR beta V segments being productive about 90% or about 30% of the time.

The CDR3 spans 13 residues. From germline, CDR1 is MNHEY and CDR2 SVGAGI. Trimming pared 1 base from V and 5 bases from J, leaving 8 bases between. With respect to this clone: The antigen is undetermined.

The sequence was collected from a woman aged 18 to 35 in good health and CMV-seronegative. Material: PBMCs. The chain couples TRBV6-5 to TRBJ1-1; D unresolved. CDR3 in amino acids: CASSYFGETEAFF. The CDR3 DNA reads TGTGCCAGCAGTTACTTTGGGGAGACTGAAGCTTTCTTT.